The 10 T cell receptor beta chains below were found in one sample sequenced in a study of radiation and T cells in renal cell carcinoma. The sample's time point: blood 2 weeks post-SBRT. The sample's treatment: 15 Gy SBRT to primary tumor, nephrectomy 4 weeks later. The repertoire was sequenced with immunoSEQ multiplex PCR; TCRdb's copy has only in-frame clones and lacks some. The sample contains some 76,000 clones, about 81% of which appear only once. The sample consisted of blood, taken from a patient whose treatment included radiotherapy and nephrectomy. These receptor sequences come from a man aged 55 to 69 with renal cell carcinoma.

CDR3 region: CASSPGQGVFYGYTF. DNA for the CDR3: TGTGCCAGCAGCCCAGGACAGGGGGTGTTCTATGGCTACACCTTC. This sequence joins TRBV7-8 and TRBJ1-2; the match to TRBD1 covers 10 bases. The trim removed 5 bases at V and 4 bases at J, leaving 7 bases unmatched. The CDR3 loop spans 15 amino acids. From germline, CDR1 is SGHVS and CDR2 FQNEAQ.

V gene TRBV27 combines with J gene TRBJ1-1; D may be TRBD1 (5 bases). Looked up from germline, CDR1 is MNHEY and CDR2 is SMNVEV (reference sequence). Trimming left V 4 bases short and J 11 bases short, with 20 bases between. CDR3 length equals 14 residues. CDR3 nucleotide sequence: TGTGCCAGCAGTTCCCTAGGGGAACTGGGTGAGGCTTTCTTT. Translation: CASSSLGELGEAFF.

The chain carries TRBV6-1 and TRBJ1-1, with unresolved D. The V end was cut by 2 bases, the J end by 6 bases, with 13 bases between. CDR1 MNHNS and CDR2 SASEGT come from the germline V gene. CDR3 length: 14 residues. In nucleotides, the CDR3 is TGTGCCAGCAGTGAAAAACTGGTAATCCCTGAAGCTTTCTTT. Its translation: CASSEKLVIPEAFF.

The chain carries TRBV6-5 and TRBJ1-2; no firm D call. Germline values: CDR1 MNHEY, CDR2 SVGAGI. This CDR3 contains 15 residues. V was trimmed by 0 bases and J by 4 bases, leaving 12 bases between them. The DNA for the CDR3 is TGTGCCAGCAGTTACTCGAAGGACGGTGCCTATGGCTACACCTTC. Its translation: CASSYSKDGAYGYTF.

This clone was seen a handful of times. This chain links TRBV11-2 with TRBJ1-4, with 9 bases lining up with TRBD1. The CDR3 has 15 amino acids. J was trimmed by 6 bases and V by 5 bases; bases with no gene match: 7. Looked up from germline, CDR1 is SGHAT and CDR2 is FQNNGV. The CDR3 is CASSRGQGLYEKLFF. The CDR3 coding sequence is TGTGCCAGCAGCCGAGGACAGGGGTTATATGAAAAACTGTTTTTT.

The chain joins TRBV11-2 to TRBJ1-1; D possibly corresponds to TRBD1 (5 bases). The CDR3 has 13 residues. V was trimmed by 1 base and J by 9 bases, leaving 12 bases between them. Germline CDR1 and CDR2: SGHAT and FQNNGV. In nucleotides, the CDR3 is TGTGCCAGCAGCTTAGCCTACCGGGACCAAGCTTTCTTT. Translating it yields CASSLAYRDQAFF.

The J gene is TRBJ2-4, the V gene TRBV5-5; D ambiguous. Deletions cut 4 bases from V and 7 bases from J, with 9 bases between. CDR1 is SGHKS and CDR2 is YYEKEE in the germline V gene (reference sequence). The CDR3 spans 12 residues. The CDR3 nucleotides read TGTGCCAGCAGCGACCATCCGAACATTCAGTACTTC. Its translation is CASSDHPNIQYF.

The chain employs TRBV5-1 and TRBJ1-1; 9 bases are a match to TRBD1. There are 15 residues in the CDR3. The V segment lost 5 bases and the J segment 0 bases; nucleotides outside the gene matches: 5. Germline-derived CDR1 and CDR2 are SGHRS and YFSETQ. CDR3 sequence: CASSRTGAVNTEAFF. In DNA form, the CDR3 reads TGCGCCAGCAGTCGGACAGGGGCCGTGAACACTGAAGCTTTCTTT.

This clone occurred a few times. The gene calls are TRBV2 and TRBJ1-1, with D possibly matching TRBD1 (5 bases). V was clipped by 8 bases and J by 1 base, with 11 bases between them. CDR1 and CDR2 (germline): SNHLY, FYNNEI. The CDR3 is 13 residues long. The chain's CDR3 is CASGTEANTEAFF. The DNA for the CDR3 is TGTGCCAGCGGGACGGAGGCGAACACTGAAGCTTTCTTT. The entire variable domain, with the rest obtained from reference TRBV2 and TRBJ1-1, is as follows: EPEVTQTPSHQVTQMGQEVILRCVPISNHLYFYWYRQILGQKVEFLVSFYNNEISEKSEIFDDQFSVERPDGSNFTLKIRSTKLEDSAMYFCASGTEANTEAFFGQGTRLTVV.

The chain combines TRBV7-6 with TRBJ2-7, with 9 bases lining up with TRBD1. CDR1 and CDR2 from the germline V gene are SGHVS and FNYEAQ. Trimming at V came to 5 bases and at J to 7 bases, leaving 9 bases not matched to a gene. The CDR3 runs to 14 residues. Here the CDR3 reads CASSADRGGREQYF. In DNA form, the CDR3 reads TGTGCCAGCAGCGCGGACAGGGGAGGAAGGGAGCAGTACTTC.